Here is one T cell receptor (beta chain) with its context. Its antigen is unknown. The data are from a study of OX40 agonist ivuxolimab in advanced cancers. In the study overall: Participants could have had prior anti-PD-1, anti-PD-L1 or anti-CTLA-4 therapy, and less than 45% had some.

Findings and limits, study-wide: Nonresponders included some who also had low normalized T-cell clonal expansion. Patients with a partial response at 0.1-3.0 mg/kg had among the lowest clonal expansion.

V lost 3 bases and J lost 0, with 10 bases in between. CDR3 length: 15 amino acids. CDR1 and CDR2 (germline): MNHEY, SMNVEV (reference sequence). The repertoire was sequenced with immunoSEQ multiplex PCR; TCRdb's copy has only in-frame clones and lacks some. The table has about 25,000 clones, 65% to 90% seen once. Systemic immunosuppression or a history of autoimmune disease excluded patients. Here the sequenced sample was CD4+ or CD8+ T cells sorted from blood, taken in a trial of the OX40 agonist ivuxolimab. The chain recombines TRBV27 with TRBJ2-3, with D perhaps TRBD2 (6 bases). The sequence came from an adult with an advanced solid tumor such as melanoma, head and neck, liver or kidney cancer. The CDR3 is CASSFVRGSTDTQYF. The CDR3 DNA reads TGTGCCAGCAGTTTTGTGCGGGGAAGCACAGATACGCAGTATTTT.